This T cell receptor (beta chain) was sequenced for a study of blood T cell repertoires in COVID-19 (dated by TCRdb to 2020 to 2022). Concerning the study at large: Samples covering the acute and convalescent phases of COVID-19 were provided by collaborators in the United States, Italy and Spain. The material from the prospective study consisted of cDNA or gDNA derived from T cells, B-cell-depleted T cells, or PBMCs. A de-identified subject ID, COVID-19 status, age in years and sex were almost always included in the sample metadata. Where available, HLA class I and class II types were obtained from metadata supplied by the sample provider rather than from assay-based typing. A freely available public database, intended as a resource for researchers studying the immune response to SARS-CoV-2, is where the repertoires were released. The dataset comprised deeply sampled blood TCRbeta repertoires from subjects exposed to, actively infected with, or recovered from COVID-19. Samples were obtained from the ongoing ImmuneRACE study (first 160 participants) and from 1,000 to 1,500 subjects provided by 6 global collaborators. On the study overall, not on this receptor specifically: Clinical and demographic metadata were provided uncurated, with the amount varying by source and participant.

At one collaborating source in Seattle, patients were enrolled during active infection and were followed longitudinally through the course of disease. Each collaborating institution followed its own protocols to collect whole blood in K2EDTA tubes. For TCRbeta analysis, collaborators shipped samples as frozen whole blood, isolated PBMCs, or DNA extracted from either of those sample types. Remarks on this clone: Its antigen is unknown. Per-base qualities were not stored, and no clone one base away is much larger.

TCRbeta CDR3 regions were amplified from genomic DNA by means of the immunoSEQ Assay, a bias-controlled multiplex PCR. The authors' analysis ran thus. Nucleated cell counts per sample were estimated from amplification of reference gene primers within the assay. To quantify the absolute abundance of each unique TCRbeta CDR3 rearrangement, sequence reads were collapsed and filtered. For each sample, productive Simpson clonality was calculated by taking the square root of Simpson's diversity index across productive rearrangements. Here the immuneACCESS table is served through TCRdb, limited to in-frame sequences with V and J called. Missing clones are a known gap in these copies; in checked studies unresolved V genes cover under half, and the rest lacks a known reason. From that table come the V and J calls and clone size; the DNA was used to work out D and trimming. Present in this sample are 300,000 to 350,000 clones, around 87% of which were seen just once. The ten top clones hold roughly 1% of the sample.

The clonotype originates from a woman between 40 and 50 years old with COVID-19, enrolled during active disease. Specimen: peripheral blood.

CDR3 reads: CASSDRTSGPYEQYF. Read as DNA, the sequence is TGTGCCAGCAGTGACAGGACTAGCGGCCCCTACGAGCAGTACTTC. This receptor chain uses TRBV6-6 and TRBJ2-7, with 10 bases matching TRBD2. The junction shows trimming of 5 bases on V and 2 bases on J, and the gene matches do not reach 6 bases of it. From cysteine to phenylalanine, the CDR3 is 15 amino acids long. Here the CDR3 DNA is all that survives: 45 bases in frame from base 1. For CDR1 and CDR2, the germline V gene (reference sequence) lists MNHNY and SVGAGI.